This T cell receptor beta chain was sequenced for a study of blood T cells in healthy people across ages (dated by TCRdb to the mid-2010s). Study-wide context: In model experiments, template switching captured about one uniquely barcoded TCR beta cDNA molecule for every two T cells. Four age groups were formed from the donors: young (average 16 years), middle-aged (around 41), aged (around 68) and long-lived (more than 75). To avoid experimental bias, donors of different ages were spread randomly across the sequencing lanes. Age-related changes in TCR beta repertoire diversity were measured in the study by deep sequencing normalized with unique cDNA molecular identifiers. For two donors (one aged 18 to 29 and one aged 80 or older), the study analyzed two additional independent replicas of 1 million unique cDNA reads from the same blood draw.

General study outcomes and caveats: Bulk unsorted PBMC profiling prevented conclusive comparison of naive and antigen-experienced compartments. Total diversity estimates from one million sequenced T cells were considered lower bounds and underestimates. As age increased, observed TCR beta diversity per million T cells dropped in a roughly linear way, and a significant reduction was already evident by age 40. The CMV infection status of donors was not known, potentially confounding age-related changes in expanded clonotypes. Compared with the aged group, more naive CD4+ T cells, fewer expanded clones and increased TCR diversity were shown by the long-lived group, suggesting age selection. The percentage of naive T cells measured by flow cytometry correlated strongly with observed TCR beta diversity.

The donors were roughly 38 Caucasian individuals from Russia, aged about 6 to 95 years, who were systemically healthy. Approximately 9.7 milliliters of peripheral blood were drawn from each donor into EDTA-treated Vacutainer tubes. Ficoll-Paque density-gradient centrifugation was used to isolate PBMCs, with at least 6.5 million obtained per sample. Total RNA, at least 5 micrograms per sample, was extracted from PBMCs with Trizol reagent. The percentages of naive CD45RAhigh/CD27high T cells were determined by flow cytometry on a PBMC aliquot from every donor. Trimming at the junction amounts to 4 bases on V and 2 bases on J, and the germline ends lie 7 bases apart. Looking up the germline V gene (reference sequence) yields CDR1 PRHDT and CDR2 FYEKMQ. The CDR3, cysteine through phenylalanine, is 13 amino acids long. Kept here is only the CDR3 DNA, which spans 39 bases and is read in frame from base 1.

The library was produced with 5' RACE. The run used an Illumina HiSeq 2500. A second PCR of roughly 7 to 11 cycles was performed with a sample-barcoded 5' primer and a J-beta primer mix. Each TCR beta cDNA molecule received a unique molecular identifier from a template-switch 5' adaptor carrying 12 random nucleotides. Each sample yielded at least 3 million CDR3-containing paired-end reads. First-strand cDNA synthesis was performed from all RNA using the Mint cDNA synthesis kit, with priming by a TRBC-specific oligonucleotide. All cDNA was treated with uracil-DNA glycosylase and then went through a first 18-cycle PCR with the universal primers M1SS and BC2_uni_R. As for the original processing: Normalization of each sample was performed by random selection of 1 million high-quality reads, each carrying a distinct molecular identifier. Instead of being binned into consensus sequences, reads with shared molecular identifiers were discarded. MiTCR, set to a Q25 quality threshold and the strictest error-elimination algorithm, was used for CDR3 identification, clonotype clustering and error correction. A nonparametric unseen species model with Euler transformation was used to estimate lower-bound total TCR beta diversity. TCRdb trimmed public reads at Q25 via fastp, called clones via MiXCR and kept in-frame beta chains. Rows are unified per CDR3 protein, each entry keeping the most common DNA and genes. TCRdb, not the original authors, processed these V and J calls. Recorded for this sample are around 650,000 distinct CDR3 sequences; about 43% of them occurred a single time. The ten most abundant clones make up around 30% of the sample.

The sample holds many counts of this clonotype. Its antigen remains undetermined. One base away there is no much larger clone; base qualities are not given. Input material: blood. The source is an elderly man in good health. This chain is built from TRBV13 and TRBJ2-3; the D gene is unclear. CDR3 protein: CASSSLFTDTQYF. The nucleotide sequence reads as follows: TGTGCCAGCAGCTCCCTATTCACAGATACGCAGTATTTT.